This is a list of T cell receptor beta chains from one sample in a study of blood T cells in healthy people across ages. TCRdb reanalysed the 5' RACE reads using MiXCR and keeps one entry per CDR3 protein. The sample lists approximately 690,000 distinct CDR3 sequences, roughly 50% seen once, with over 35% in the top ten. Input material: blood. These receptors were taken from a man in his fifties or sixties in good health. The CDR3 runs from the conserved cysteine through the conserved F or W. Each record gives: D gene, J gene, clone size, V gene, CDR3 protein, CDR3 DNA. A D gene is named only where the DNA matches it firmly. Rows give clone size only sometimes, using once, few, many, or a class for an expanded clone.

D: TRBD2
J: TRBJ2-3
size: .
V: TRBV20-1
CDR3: CSALGLAGVTGPTDTQYF
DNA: TGCAGTGCTCTTGGACTAGCGGGGGTTACCGGTCCTACAGATACGCAGTATTTT

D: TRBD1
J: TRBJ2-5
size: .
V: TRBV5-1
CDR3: CASTEMPGQGKTQYF
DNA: TGCGCCAGCACTGAAATGCCGGGACAGGGGAAGACCCAGTACTTC

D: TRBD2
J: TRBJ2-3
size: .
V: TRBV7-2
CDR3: CASSLILRGGTDTQYF
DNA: TGTGCCAGCAGTCTAATCCTACGGGGGGGCACAGATACGCAGTATTTT

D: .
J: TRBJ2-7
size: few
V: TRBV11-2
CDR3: CASSLTVDYEQYF
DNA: TGTGCCAGCAGCTTAACTGTCGACTACGAGCAGTACTTC

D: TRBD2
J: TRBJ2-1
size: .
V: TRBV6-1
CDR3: CATQTSGGHNEQFF
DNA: TGTGCCACCCAAACTAGCGGGGGGCACAATGAGCAGTTCTTC

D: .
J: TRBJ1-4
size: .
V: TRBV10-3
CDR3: CAISDLDSNEKLFF
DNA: TGTGCCATCAGTGACTTGGACTCTAATGAAAAACTGTTTTTT

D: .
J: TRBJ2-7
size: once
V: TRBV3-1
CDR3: CASSKIGMGDYEQYF
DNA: TGTGCCAGCAGCAAAATCGGAATGGGGGACTACGAGCAGTACTTC

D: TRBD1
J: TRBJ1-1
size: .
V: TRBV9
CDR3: CASRPGQGLNTEAFF
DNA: TGTGCCAGCAGGCCGGGACAGGGGCTAAACACTGAAGCTTTCTTT

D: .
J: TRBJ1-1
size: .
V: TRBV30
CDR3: CAWRIAMNTEAFF
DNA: TGTGCCTGGAGAATTGCCATGAACACTGAAGCTTTCTTT

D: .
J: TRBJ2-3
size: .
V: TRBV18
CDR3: CASSSLAAQYF
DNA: TGTGCCAGCTCCTCACTAGCCGCGCAGTATTTT

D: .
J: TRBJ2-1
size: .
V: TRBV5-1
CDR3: CASSILGHEQFF
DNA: TGCGCCAGCAGCATCTTAGGGCATGAGCAGTTCTTC

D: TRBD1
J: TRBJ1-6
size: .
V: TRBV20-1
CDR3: CSARSGQGTVSYNSPLHF
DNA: TGCAGTGCTAGGTCGGGACAGGGGACCGTCTCCTATAATTCACCCCTCCACTTT

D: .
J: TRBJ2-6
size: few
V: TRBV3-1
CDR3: CASSQVWWEANVLTF
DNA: TGTGCCAGCAGCCAAGTTTGGTGGGAGGCCAACGTCCTGACTTTC

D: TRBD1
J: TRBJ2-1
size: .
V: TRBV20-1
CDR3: CSARDWDSNEQFF
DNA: TGCAGTGCTAGAGATTGGGACAGCAATGAGCAGTTCTTC

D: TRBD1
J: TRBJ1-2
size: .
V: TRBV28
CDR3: CASSFGGTGHYGYTF
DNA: TGTGCCAGCAGTTTTGGGGGGACAGGGCACTATGGCTACACCTTC

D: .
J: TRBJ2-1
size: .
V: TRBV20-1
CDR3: CSASGPGREDNEQFF
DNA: TGCAGTGCTAGTGGACCGGGACGCGAAGACAATGAGCAGTTCTTC

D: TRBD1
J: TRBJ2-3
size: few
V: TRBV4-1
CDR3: CASSQPPLGQGDTDTQYF
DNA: TGCGCCAGCAGCCAACCTCCCCTGGGGCAGGGGGACACAGATACGCAGTATTTT

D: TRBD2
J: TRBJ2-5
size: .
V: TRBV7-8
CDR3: CATLAGGHIQETQYF
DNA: TGTGCCACCCTAGCGGGGGGGCACATCCAAGAGACCCAGTACTTC

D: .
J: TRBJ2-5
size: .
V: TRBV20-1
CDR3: CSVLGYQETQYF
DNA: TGCAGTGTTCTAGGGTACCAAGAGACCCAGTACTTC

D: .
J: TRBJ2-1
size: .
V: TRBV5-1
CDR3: CASSLRGNLYNEQFF
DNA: TGCGCCAGCAGCTTGAGAGGCAACCTTTACAATGAGCAGTTCTTC